Below are 27 T cell receptor beta chains sequenced from a single sample in a study of blood T cell repertoires in COVID-19. The method was immunoSEQ multiplex PCR; TCRdb's version includes in-frame clones alone and lacks a portion of them. The table has 70,000 to 90,000 clones, roughly 84% seen once. Sequenced: peripheral blood. The receptors derive from a man between 65 and 80 years old with acute or convalescent COVID-19.

The J gene is TRBJ1-1, the V gene TRBV5-1, with a tentative D call TRBD1 (5 bases). V gave up 2 bases and J gave up 0 bases, with 14 bases separating them. The CDR3 sequence is 16 residues long. Germline V gene lookup returns CDR1 SGHRS and CDR2 YFSETQ. CDR3 in amino acids: CASSFAGGYVNTEAFF. DNA of the CDR3: TGCGCCAGCAGCTTTGCCGGGGGGTACGTGAACACTGAAGCTTTCTTT.

CDR3 amino acids: CASSLLTSGSYEQYV. In nucleotides, the CDR3 is TGCGCCAGCAGCCTCTTGACTAGCGGGTCCTACGAGCAGTACGTC. This chain joins TRBV5-1 and TRBJ2-7; 10 bases agree with TRBD2. The CDR3 has 15 amino acids. V dropped 4 bases and J dropped 1; count of bases not matched to a gene: 5. CDR1 and CDR2 from the germline V gene are SGHRS and YFSETQ.

The chain carries TRBV19 and TRBJ2-1, with D possibly matching TRBD1 (6 bases). The CDR3 extends over 15 amino acids. CDR1 LNHDA and CDR2 SQIVND come from the germline V gene (reference sequence). V was cut by 1 base and J by 4 bases, with 11 bases left in between. The CDR3 spells CASSIGRTVYNEQFF. CDR3 coding DNA: TGTGCCAGTAGTATAGGACGGACAGTTTACAATGAGCAGTTCTTC.

The chain is built from TRBV3-1 (or the pseudogene TRBV3-2) and TRBJ2-3; TRBD2 agrees at 9 bases. CDR3 length: 18 residues. Germline V gives CDR1 LGHDT, CDR2 YNNKEL (reference sequence). V lost 1 base to trimming and J lost 6 bases; unmatched junction nucleotides: 14. The chain's CDR3 is CASSQVGYGGGAEDTQYF. CDR3 DNA: TGTGCCAGCAGCCAAGTGGGATATGGCGGGGGGGCCGAGGATACGCAGTATTTT.

This clone was picked up a small number of times. For the CDR3, the DNA is TGTGCCAGCAGCTTAGAGACAGGGAGGAATGAGCAGTTCTTC. Translation gives CASSLETGRNEQFF. J is TRBJ2-1 and V is TRBV5-8; tentatively, D is TRBD1 (7 bases). Germline CDR1 is SGHTS and CDR2 is YDEGEE. This CDR3 has 14 residues. The V and J ends lost 2 bases and 7 bases respectively, with 13 bases between them.

The J gene is TRBJ1-2, the V gene TRBV24-1; D is possibly TRBD1 (5 bases). Trimming removed 2 bases at V and 1 base at J, with 7 bases between. Germline CDR1 KGHDR, CDR2 SFDVKD. The CDR3 has 14 amino acids. CDR3: CATSDWTNNYGYTF. The CDR3 DNA sequence: TGTGCCACCAGTGATTGGACAAATAACTATGGCTACACCTTC.

The CDR3 nucleotides are TGTGCCAGCAGCTTAGCGTCGGCTAACTATGGCTACACCTTC. Translated: CASSLASANYGYTF. The genes are TRBV7-2 and TRBJ1-2; D gene unclear. The CDR3 contains 14 residues. CDR1 and CDR2 (germline): SGHTA, FQGNSA. V shed 0 bases and J shed 0 bases, with 5 bases lying between them.

This chain uses TRBV5-6 with TRBJ2-1; D not certain. V lost 1 base, J lost 0 bases, and 14 bases lay in between. Germline CDR1 and CDR2: SGHDT and YYEEEE. The CDR3 is made up of 17 amino acids. CDR3 loop: CASSLSLEARSYNEQFF. The CDR3 region has the DNA TGTGCCAGCAGCTTGAGCTTAGAGGCCCGCTCCTACAATGAGCAGTTCTTC. Based on the CDR3 plus reference TRBV5-6 and TRBJ2-1, the full variable domain is DAGVTQSPTHLIKTRGQQVTLRCSPKSGHDTVSWYQQALGQGPQFIFQYYEEEERQRGNFPDRFSGHQFPNYSSELNVNALLLGDSALYLCASSLSLEARSYNEQFFGPGTRLTVL.

This clone was counted only a few times. The genes are TRBV9 and TRBJ1-1; D call uncertain. In germline, CDR1 is SGDLS, CDR2 YYNGEE. This CDR3 is 14 amino acids long. V lost 4 bases and J 11 bases, leaving 21 bases between the germline ends. CDR3: CASSREGPWEVAFF. CDR3 DNA sequence: TGTGCCAGCAGCCGGGAAGGCCCGTGGGAGGTGGCTTTCTTT.

The J gene is TRBJ2-3, the V gene TRBV10-2, with TRBD2 identical over 9 bases. This CDR3 is 13 amino acids long. The junction had 4 bases not matched to a gene; V was cut back by 8 bases and J by 4 bases. CDR1 WSHSY and CDR2 SAAADI come from the germline V gene. The CDR3 DNA sequence: TGCGCCAGCGCGGGGGGGCCCCCAGATACGCAGTATTTT. It codes for CASAGGPPDTQYF.

This rearrangement joins TRBV2 to TRBJ2-7; D perhaps matches TRBD1 (6 bases). V lost 7 bases, J lost 6 bases, and 13 bases lay in between. The CDR3 is made up of 12 amino acids. Per germline, CDR1 SNHLY and CDR2 FYNNEI. CDR3 region: CASKWGQVEQYV. The CDR3 coding sequence is TGTGCCAGCAAATGGGGGCAGGTCGAGCAGTACGTC.

This clone was seen a few times. J is TRBJ1-3 and V is TRBV30; 8 bases are shared with TRBD1. From germline, CDR1 is GTSNPN and CDR2 SVGIG (reference sequence). The CDR3 is 19 residues long. V trimming: 0 bases; J trimming: 0 bases; junction bases outside the gene matches: 13. As DNA, the CDR3 is TGTGCCTGGAGTGTAATGGGACAGGCGATGGGACTCTCTGGAAACACCATATATTTT. It specifies CAWSVMGQAMGLSGNTIYF.

This clone was seen just once. J is TRBJ1-2 and V is TRBV27, with a weak D call TRBD1 (6 bases). V was trimmed by 6 bases and J by 9 bases, leaving 29 bases between them. CDR3 length: 17 residues. Germline V gene lookup returns CDR1 MNHEY and CDR2 SMNVEV (reference sequence). CDR3 sequence: CASRTTRTALSADRYTF. The CDR3 coding sequence is TGTGCCAGCAGAACGACCCGGACAGCGCTTTCGGCAGATCGCTACACCTTC.

The V call is TRBV7-6, the J call TRBJ2-1, with TRBD1 matching 7 bases. Unmatched junction bases numbered 6, after V lost 5 bases and J lost 5 bases. Germline V gives CDR1 SGHVS, CDR2 FNYEAQ. The CDR3 has 14 residues. CDR3 sequence reads: CASSRDRVNNEQFF. The CDR3 nucleotides are TGTGCCAGCAGCCGAGACAGGGTGAACAATGAGCAGTTCTTC.

The rearrangement uses TRBV10-3 and TRBJ2-5; 9 positions match TRBD1. This CDR3 comprises 14 residues. Germline lookup yields CDR1 ENHRY and CDR2 SYGVKD. V lost 2 bases and J lost 3; bases outside the gene matches: 1. The CDR3 region is CAISEGQGKETQYF. The CDR3 DNA reads as TGTGCCATCAGTGAGGGACAGGGGAAAGAGACCCAGTACTTC.

The J gene is TRBJ1-4, the V gene TRBV6-6; D not certain. With 6 bases removed from V and 6 bases from J, the gap between germline ends came to 5 bases. Germline CDR1 is MNHNY and CDR2 is SVGAGI (reference sequence). The CDR3 runs to 11 residues. In nucleotides, the CDR3 is TGTGCCAGCAGGGCGGATGAAAAACTGTTTTTT. The encoded protein is CASRADEKLFF.

This clone was seen only once. The chain is built from TRBV19 and TRBJ1-1; 8 bases align to TRBD1. Trimming removed 6 bases from V and 5 bases from J; junction bases left unmatched: 8. The CDR3 is 14 amino acids. Germline CDR1 and CDR2: LNHDA and SQIVND (reference sequence). CDR3 DNA sequence: TGTGCCAGTAGAAGGAGACAGGGGTGGACTGAAGCTTTCTTT. It codes for CASRRRQGWTEAFF.

The rearrangement uses TRBV6-2 or TRBV6-3 and TRBJ2-7, with a tentative D call TRBD1 (5 bases). V gave up 0 bases and J gave up 6 bases, with 12 bases separating them. CDR1 is MNHEY and CDR2 is SVGEGT in the germline V gene. The CDR3 runs to 14 residues. CDR3 residues: CASSYSQGGREQYV. CDR3 nucleotide sequence: TGTGCCAGCAGTTACTCGCAGGGTGGACGCGAGCAGTACGTC.

This chain joins TRBV6-5 and TRBJ1-2; D is unresolved. The CDR3 loop spans 14 amino acids. Germline CDR1 is MNHEY and CDR2 is SVGAGI. V gave up 0 bases and J gave up 2 bases, with 7 bases separating them. The CDR3 reads CASSYSGRNYGYTF. The CDR3 coding sequence is TGTGCCAGCAGTTACTCGGGCAGAAACTATGGCTACACCTTC.

The chain couples TRBV2 to TRBJ1-3; no clear D gene. CDR1 and CDR2 (germline): SNHLY, FYNNEI. V gave up 4 bases and J gave up 0 bases, with 16 bases separating them. The CDR3 is made up of 17 amino acids. CDR3 sequence (DNA): TGTGCCAGCAGTGTAGAACCACAGATCAACTCTGGAAACACCATATATTTT. Its translation is CASSVEPQINSGNTIYF.

This clone was counted many times. V gene TRBV27 combines with J gene TRBJ2-7; D possibly corresponds to TRBD1 (6 bases). The CDR3 totals 14 residues. Trimming took 6 bases from V and 6 from J, leaving 18 bases between them. CDR1 is MNHEY and CDR2 is SMNVEV in the germline V gene (reference sequence). Here the CDR3 DNA reads TGTGCCAGCAGACCTTGGGGGCGTGGTTCCGAGCAGTACTTC. Protein: CASRPWGRGSEQYF.

The chain employs TRBV6-5 and TRBJ1-5, with D possibly being TRBD1 (5 bases). V was trimmed by 4 bases and J by 3 bases, leaving 10 bases between them. CDR3 length: 14 residues. Germline CDR1 MNHEY, CDR2 SVGAGI. This CDR3 is CASSLMGPNQPQHF. The CDR3 nucleotides are TGTGCCAGCAGTTTAATGGGGCCCAATCAGCCCCAGCATTTT.

V gene TRBV28 combines with J gene TRBJ1-3, with D perhaps TRBD1 (5 bases). Per the germline V gene, CDR1 is MDHEN and CDR2 is SYDVKM. The V end lost 2 bases, the J end lost 3 bases, and 8 bases lay between the germline ends. CDR3 length: 14 amino acids. CDR3 protein: CASSLGGYGNTIYF. CDR3 nucleotides: TGTGCCAGCAGTTTAGGGGGGTATGGAAACACCATATATTTT.

This clone was found once. The chain carries TRBV29-1 and TRBJ1-2; D perhaps matches TRBD1 (5 bases). From germline, CDR1 is SQVTM and CDR2 ANQGSEA. V was clipped by 6 bases and J by 6 bases, with 14 bases between them. This CDR3 contains 12 residues. Written as DNA, the CDR3 is TGCAGCGTCCTCAGGGCCAACGATGGCTACACCTTC. Amino acids: CSVLRANDGYTF.

This clone was detected only a few times. V gene TRBV6-5 combines with J gene TRBJ1-1; 7 positions match TRBD1. In germline, CDR1 is MNHEY, CDR2 SVGAGI. The CDR3 spans 16 residues. Trimming at V came to 6 bases and at J to 5 bases, leaving 15 bases not matched to a gene. The DNA of the CDR3 is TGTGCCAGCAGCTACGGGGACAGAACTCACAAGACTGAAGCTTTCTTT. This sequence encodes CASSYGDRTHKTEAFF.

The rearrangement uses TRBV7-9 and TRBJ1-5, with 7 bases that match TRBD1. V trimming: 1 base; J trimming: 2 bases; junction bases outside the gene matches: 5. This CDR3 region has 16 residues. Looked up from germline, CDR1 is SEHNR and CDR2 is FQNEAQ (reference sequence). CDR3 nucleotide sequence: TGTGCCAGCAGCTTAGGATCAGGGGGAGGCAATCAGCCCCAGCATTTT. It translates to CASSLGSGGGNQPQHF.

The chain joins TRBV5-1 to TRBJ1-2; D is perhaps TRBD1 (6 bases). Trimming stripped 0 bases from V and 3 bases from J, with 6 bases between. The CDR3 is 13 amino acids. Germline V gene sequence: CDR1 SGHRS, CDR2 YFSETQ. CDR3 DNA sequence: TGCGCCAGCAGCTTGGGGACAGACTATGGCTACACCTTC. It yields the protein CASSLGTDYGYTF.